Sequencing of this T cell receptor beta chain was carried out in a study of beta chain features in type 1 diabetes. General study findings and limits: In every one of the four CD4+ subsets, TCRB CDR3s were moderately but significantly shorter in Type 1 diabetes patients.

The entirety of the isolated RNA underwent reverse transcription, so expressed TCRB transcripts were sequenced. Assay used: immunoSEQ multiplex PCR; TCRdb lists only in-frame clones, some missing. The table records under 400,000 clones, roughly an eighth of them present only once. There are 15 residues in the CDR3. CDR1 SGHRS and CDR2 YFSETQ come from the germline V gene. Trimming removed 0 bases from V and 6 bases from J, with 14 bases in between. Remarks on this clone: Its antigen is not identified.

What was sequenced was naive CD4+ T cells from blood. The rearrangement joins TRBV5-1 to TRBJ2-3; maybe TRBD1 (6 bases). This sequence originates from a woman in her late teens or twenties with type 1 diabetes. The chain's CDR3 is CASSLEPTGSDTQYF. The CDR3 DNA reads as TGCGCCAGCAGCTTGGAACCGACAGGATCGGATACGCAGTATTTT.